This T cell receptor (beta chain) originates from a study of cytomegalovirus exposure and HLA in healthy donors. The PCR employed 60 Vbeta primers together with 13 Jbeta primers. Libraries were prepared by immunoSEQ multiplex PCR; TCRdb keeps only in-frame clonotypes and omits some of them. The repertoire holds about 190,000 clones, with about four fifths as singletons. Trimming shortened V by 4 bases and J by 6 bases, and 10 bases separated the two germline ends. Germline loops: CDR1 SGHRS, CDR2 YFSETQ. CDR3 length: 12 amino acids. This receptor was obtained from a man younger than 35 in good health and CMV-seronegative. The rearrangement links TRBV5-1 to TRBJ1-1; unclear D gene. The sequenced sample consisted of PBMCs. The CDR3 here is CASSEGTAEAFF. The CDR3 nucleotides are TGCGCCAGCAGCGAGGGTACCGCTGAAGCTTTCTTT.